The sequence of this T cell receptor beta chain was determined in a study of blood T cell repertoires in COVID-19. Study information: Whether acute or convalescent, the COVID-19 samples came from the United States, Italy and Spain. From T cells, B-cell-depleted T cells, or PBMCs came the material, which was cDNA or gDNA.

Original data processing: Reference gene primers were amplified, and this amplification served to estimate nucleated cell counts. Assay used: immunoSEQ multiplex PCR; TCRdb lists only in-frame clones, some missing. The V and J calls and clone size come from that table; D and trimming were worked out from the DNA. The sample consists of some 120,000 clones, 85% to 90% of them appearing once. V was shortened by 4 bases and J by 7 bases, with 10 bases between the two germline ends. CDR1 MNHEY and CDR2 SMNVEV come from the germline V gene (reference sequence). This CDR3 has 12 amino acids. Sequences were obtained from peripheral blood. This chain links TRBV27 with TRBJ1-2, with D possibly being TRBD1 (6 bases). This clonotype was obtained from a human donor with acute or convalescent COVID-19. The donor label of this sample is uncertain. CDR3 sequence reads: CASSSRTAGYTF. The DNA of the CDR3 is TGTGCCAGCAGTTCGCGGACAGCTGGCTACACCTTC.